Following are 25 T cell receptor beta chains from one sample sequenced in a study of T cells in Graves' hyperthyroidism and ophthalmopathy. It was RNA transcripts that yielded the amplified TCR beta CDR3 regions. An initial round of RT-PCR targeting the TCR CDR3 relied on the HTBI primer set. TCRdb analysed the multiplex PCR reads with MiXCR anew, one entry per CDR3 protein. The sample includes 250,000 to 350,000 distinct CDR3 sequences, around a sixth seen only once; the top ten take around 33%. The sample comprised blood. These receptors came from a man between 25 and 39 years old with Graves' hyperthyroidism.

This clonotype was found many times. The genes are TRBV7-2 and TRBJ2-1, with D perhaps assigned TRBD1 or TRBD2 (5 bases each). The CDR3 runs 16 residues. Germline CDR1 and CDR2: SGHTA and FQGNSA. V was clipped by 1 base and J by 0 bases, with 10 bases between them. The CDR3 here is CASSLEMGTSYNEQFF. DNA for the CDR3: TGTGCCAGCAGCTTAGAAATGGGGACCTCCTACAATGAGCAGTTCTTC. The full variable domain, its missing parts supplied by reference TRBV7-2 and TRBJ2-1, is GAGVSQSPSNKVTEKGKDVELRCDPISGHTALYWYRQSLGQGLEFLIYFQGNSAPDKSGLPSDRFSAERTGGSVSTLTIQRTQQEDSAVYLCASSLEMGTSYNEQFFGPGTRLTVL.

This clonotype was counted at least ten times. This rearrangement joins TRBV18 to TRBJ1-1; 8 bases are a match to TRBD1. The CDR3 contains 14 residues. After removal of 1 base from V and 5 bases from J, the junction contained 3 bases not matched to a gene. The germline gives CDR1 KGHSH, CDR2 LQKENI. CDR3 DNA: TGTGCCAGCTCACCACTGACAGGGGTTACTGAAGCTTTCTTT. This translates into CASSPLTGVTEAFF.

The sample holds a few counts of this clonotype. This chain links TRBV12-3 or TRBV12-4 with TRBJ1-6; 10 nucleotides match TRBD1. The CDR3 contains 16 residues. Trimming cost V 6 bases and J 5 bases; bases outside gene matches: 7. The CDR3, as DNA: TGTGCCAGCAGAGAACGGGACAGGGGAAATAATTCACCCCTCCACTTT. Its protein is CASRERDRGNNSPLHF.

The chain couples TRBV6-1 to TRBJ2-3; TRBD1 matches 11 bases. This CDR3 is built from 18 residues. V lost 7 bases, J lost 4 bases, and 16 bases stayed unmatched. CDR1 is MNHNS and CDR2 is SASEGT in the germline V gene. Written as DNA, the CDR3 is TGTGCCAGCAACCCGGACAGGGGGCGCGGGTTGCTGTCAGATACGCAGTATTTT. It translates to CASNPDRGRGLLSDTQYF.

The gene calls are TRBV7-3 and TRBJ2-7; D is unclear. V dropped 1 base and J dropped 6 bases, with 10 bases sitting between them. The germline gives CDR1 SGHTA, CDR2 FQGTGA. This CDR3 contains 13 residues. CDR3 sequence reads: CASSLNGGGEQYF. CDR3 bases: TGTGCCAGCAGCTTAAACGGTGGTGGCGAGCAGTACTTC.

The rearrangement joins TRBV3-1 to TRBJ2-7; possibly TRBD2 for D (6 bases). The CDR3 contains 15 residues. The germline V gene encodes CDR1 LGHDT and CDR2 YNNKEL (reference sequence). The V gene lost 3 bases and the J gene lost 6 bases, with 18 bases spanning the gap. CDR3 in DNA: TGTGCCAGCAGCCATGGAGGGATGGTAGGGTTCGAGCAGTACTTC. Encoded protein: CASSHGGMVGFEQYF.

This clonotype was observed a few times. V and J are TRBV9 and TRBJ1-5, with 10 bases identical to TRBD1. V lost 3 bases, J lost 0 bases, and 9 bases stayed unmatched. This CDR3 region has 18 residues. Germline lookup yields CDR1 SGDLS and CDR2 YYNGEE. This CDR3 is CASSAGQGGPYSNQPQHF. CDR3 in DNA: TGTGCCAGCAGCGCCGGACAGGGGGGTCCTTATAGCAATCAGCCCCAGCATTTT.

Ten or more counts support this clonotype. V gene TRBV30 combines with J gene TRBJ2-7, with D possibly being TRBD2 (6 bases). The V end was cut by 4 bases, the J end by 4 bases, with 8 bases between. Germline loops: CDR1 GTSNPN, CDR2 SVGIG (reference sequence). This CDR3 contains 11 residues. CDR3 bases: TGTGCCTGGACGGGGGTTTACGAGCAGTACTTC. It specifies CAWTGVYEQYF.

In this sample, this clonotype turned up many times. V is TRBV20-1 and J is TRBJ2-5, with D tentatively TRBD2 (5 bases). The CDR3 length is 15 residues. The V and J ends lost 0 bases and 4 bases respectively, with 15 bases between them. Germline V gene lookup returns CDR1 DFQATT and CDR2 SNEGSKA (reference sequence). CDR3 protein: CSARDRRPGGETQYF. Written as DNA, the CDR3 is TGCAGTGCTAGAGATAGAAGGCCCGGAGGAGAGACCCAGTACTTC.

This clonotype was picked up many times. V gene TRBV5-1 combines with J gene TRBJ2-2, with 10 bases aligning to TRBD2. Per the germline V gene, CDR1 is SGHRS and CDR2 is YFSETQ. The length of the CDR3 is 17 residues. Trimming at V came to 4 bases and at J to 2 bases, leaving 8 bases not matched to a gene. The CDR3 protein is CASSPTTSGVNTGELFF. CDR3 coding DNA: TGCGCCAGCAGCCCTACCACTAGCGGGGTTAACACCGGGGAGCTGTTTTTT.

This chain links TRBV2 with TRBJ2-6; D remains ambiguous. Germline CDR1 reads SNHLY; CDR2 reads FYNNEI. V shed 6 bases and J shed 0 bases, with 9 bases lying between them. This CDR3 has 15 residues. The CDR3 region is CASSAEHSGANVLTF. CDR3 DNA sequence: TGTGCCAGCAGCGCAGAACACTCTGGGGCCAACGTCCTGACTTTC. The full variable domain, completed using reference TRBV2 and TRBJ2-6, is EPEVTQTPSHQVTQMGQEVILRCVPISNHLYFYWYRQILGQKVEFLVSFYNNEISEKSEIFDDQFSVERPDGSNFTLKIRSTKLEDSAMYFCASSAEHSGANVLTFGAGSRLTVL.

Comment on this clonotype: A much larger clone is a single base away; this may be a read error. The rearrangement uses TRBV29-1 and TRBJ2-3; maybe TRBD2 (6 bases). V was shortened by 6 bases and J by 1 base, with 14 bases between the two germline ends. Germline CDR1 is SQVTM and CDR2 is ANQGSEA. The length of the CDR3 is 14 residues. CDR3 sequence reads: CSVAIAEGTDTQYF. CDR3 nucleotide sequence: TGCAGCGTGGCCATAGCGGAAGGCACAGATACGCAGTATTTT.

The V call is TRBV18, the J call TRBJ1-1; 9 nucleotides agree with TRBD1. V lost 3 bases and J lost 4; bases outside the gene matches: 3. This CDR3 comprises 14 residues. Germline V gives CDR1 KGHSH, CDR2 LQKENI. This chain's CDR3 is CASSPTGGTTEAFF. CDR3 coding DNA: TGTGCCAGCTCACCTACAGGGGGCACCACTGAAGCTTTCTTT.

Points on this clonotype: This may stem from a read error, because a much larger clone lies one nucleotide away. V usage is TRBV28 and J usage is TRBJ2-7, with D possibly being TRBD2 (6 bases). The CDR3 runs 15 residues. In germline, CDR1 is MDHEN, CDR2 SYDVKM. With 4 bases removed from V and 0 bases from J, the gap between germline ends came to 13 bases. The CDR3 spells CASSSGRRASYEQYF. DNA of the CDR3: TGTGCCAGCAGTTCGGGCAGGAGGGCCTCCTACGAGCAGTACTTC. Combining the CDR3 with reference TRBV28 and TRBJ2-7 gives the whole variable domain DVKVTQSSRYLVKRTGEKVFLECVQDMDHENMFWYRQDPGLGLRLIYFSYDVKMKEKGDIPEGYSVSREKKERFSLILESASTNQTSMYLCASSSGRRASYEQYFGPGTRLTVT.

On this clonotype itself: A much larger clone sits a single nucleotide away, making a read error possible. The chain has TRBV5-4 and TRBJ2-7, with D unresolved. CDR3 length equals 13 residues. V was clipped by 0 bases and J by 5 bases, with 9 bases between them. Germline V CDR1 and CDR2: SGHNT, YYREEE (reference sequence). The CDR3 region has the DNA TGTGCCAGCAGCTTGGGAATCGGCCACGAGCAGTACTTC. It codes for CASSLGIGHEQYF. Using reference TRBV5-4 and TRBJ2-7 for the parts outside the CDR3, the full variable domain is ETGVTQSPTHLIKTRGQQVTLRCSSQSGHNTVSWYQQALGQGPQFIFQYYREEENGRGNFPPRFSGLQFPNYSSELNVNALELDDSALYLCASSLGIGHEQYFGPGTRLTVT.

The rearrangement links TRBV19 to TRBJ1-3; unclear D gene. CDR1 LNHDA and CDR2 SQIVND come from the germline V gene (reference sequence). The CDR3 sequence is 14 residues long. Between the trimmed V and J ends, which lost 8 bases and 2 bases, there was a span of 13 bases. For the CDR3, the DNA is TGTGCCAGTGAGGGCGGCATGACTGGAAACACCATATATTTT. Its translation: CASEGGMTGNTIYF.

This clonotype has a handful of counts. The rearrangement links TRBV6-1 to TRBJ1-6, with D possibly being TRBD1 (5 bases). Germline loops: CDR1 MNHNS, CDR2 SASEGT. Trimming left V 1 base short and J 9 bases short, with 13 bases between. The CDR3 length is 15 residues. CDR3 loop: CASSEEVGDSSPLHF. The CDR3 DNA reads TGTGCCAGCAGTGAAGAAGTGGGGGATAGTTCACCCCTCCACTTT.

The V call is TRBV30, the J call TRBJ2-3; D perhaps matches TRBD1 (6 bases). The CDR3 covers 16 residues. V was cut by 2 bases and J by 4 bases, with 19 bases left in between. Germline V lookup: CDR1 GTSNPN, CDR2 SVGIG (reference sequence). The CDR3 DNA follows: TGTGCCTGGAGTACCGGACAGACCCTGAGGGCAGATACGCAGTATTTT. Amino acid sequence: CAWSTGQTLRADTQYF.

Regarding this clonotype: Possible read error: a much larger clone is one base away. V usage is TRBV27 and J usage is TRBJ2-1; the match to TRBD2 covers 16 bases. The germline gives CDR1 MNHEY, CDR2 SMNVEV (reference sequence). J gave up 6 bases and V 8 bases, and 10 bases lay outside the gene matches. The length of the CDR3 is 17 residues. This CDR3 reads CASQAQGTSGRANEQFF. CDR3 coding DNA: TGTGCCAGCCAGGCGCAGGGGACTAGCGGGAGGGCCAATGAGCAGTTCTTC.

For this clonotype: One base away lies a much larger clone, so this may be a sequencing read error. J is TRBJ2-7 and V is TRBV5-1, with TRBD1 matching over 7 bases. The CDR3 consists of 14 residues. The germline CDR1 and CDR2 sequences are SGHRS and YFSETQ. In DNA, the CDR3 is TGCGCCAGCAGCTTCATCCGGGACAGCTACGAGCTGTACTTC. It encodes CASSFIRDSYELYF.

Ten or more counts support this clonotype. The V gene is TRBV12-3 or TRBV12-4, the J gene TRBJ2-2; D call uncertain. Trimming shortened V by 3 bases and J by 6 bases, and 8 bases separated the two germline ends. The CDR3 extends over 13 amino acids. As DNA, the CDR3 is TGTGCCAGCAGTTTGGAGACGGCCGGGGAGCTGTTTTTT. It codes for CASSLETAGELFF.

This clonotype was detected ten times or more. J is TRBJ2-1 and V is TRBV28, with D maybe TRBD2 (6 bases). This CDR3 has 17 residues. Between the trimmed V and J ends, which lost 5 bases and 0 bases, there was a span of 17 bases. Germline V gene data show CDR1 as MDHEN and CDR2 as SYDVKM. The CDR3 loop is CASSPSGETSSYNEQFF. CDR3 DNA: TGTGCCAGCAGTCCCTCCGGGGAGACTAGCTCCTACAATGAGCAGTTCTTC.

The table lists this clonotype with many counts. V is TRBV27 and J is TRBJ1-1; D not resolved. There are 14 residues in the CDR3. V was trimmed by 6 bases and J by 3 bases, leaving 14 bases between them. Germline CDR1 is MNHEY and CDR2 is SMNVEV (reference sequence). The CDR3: CASRILVADTEAFF. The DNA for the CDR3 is TGTGCCAGCAGAATCCTCGTGGCGGACACTGAAGCTTTCTTT.

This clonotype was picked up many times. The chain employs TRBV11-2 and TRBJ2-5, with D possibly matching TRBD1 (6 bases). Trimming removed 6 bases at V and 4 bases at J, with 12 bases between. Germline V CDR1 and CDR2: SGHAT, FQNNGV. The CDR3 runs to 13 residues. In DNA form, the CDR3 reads TGTGCCAGCAGATCACAGGGTTCAGAGACCCAGTACTTC. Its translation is CASRSQGSETQYF.

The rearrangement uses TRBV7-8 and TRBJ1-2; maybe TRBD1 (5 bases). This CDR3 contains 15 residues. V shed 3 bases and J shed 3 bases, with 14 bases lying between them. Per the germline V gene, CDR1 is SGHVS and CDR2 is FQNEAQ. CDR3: CASSFFLRGDYGYTF. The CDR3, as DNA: TGTGCCAGCAGCTTCTTCCTACGGGGGGACTATGGCTACACCTTC. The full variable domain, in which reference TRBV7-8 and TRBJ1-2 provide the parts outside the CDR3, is GAGVSQSPRYKVAKRGQDVALRCDPISGHVSLFWYQQALGQGPEFLTYFQNEAQLDKSGLPSDRFFAERPEGSVSTLKIQRTQQEDSAVYLCASSFFLRGDYGYTFGSGTRLTVV.